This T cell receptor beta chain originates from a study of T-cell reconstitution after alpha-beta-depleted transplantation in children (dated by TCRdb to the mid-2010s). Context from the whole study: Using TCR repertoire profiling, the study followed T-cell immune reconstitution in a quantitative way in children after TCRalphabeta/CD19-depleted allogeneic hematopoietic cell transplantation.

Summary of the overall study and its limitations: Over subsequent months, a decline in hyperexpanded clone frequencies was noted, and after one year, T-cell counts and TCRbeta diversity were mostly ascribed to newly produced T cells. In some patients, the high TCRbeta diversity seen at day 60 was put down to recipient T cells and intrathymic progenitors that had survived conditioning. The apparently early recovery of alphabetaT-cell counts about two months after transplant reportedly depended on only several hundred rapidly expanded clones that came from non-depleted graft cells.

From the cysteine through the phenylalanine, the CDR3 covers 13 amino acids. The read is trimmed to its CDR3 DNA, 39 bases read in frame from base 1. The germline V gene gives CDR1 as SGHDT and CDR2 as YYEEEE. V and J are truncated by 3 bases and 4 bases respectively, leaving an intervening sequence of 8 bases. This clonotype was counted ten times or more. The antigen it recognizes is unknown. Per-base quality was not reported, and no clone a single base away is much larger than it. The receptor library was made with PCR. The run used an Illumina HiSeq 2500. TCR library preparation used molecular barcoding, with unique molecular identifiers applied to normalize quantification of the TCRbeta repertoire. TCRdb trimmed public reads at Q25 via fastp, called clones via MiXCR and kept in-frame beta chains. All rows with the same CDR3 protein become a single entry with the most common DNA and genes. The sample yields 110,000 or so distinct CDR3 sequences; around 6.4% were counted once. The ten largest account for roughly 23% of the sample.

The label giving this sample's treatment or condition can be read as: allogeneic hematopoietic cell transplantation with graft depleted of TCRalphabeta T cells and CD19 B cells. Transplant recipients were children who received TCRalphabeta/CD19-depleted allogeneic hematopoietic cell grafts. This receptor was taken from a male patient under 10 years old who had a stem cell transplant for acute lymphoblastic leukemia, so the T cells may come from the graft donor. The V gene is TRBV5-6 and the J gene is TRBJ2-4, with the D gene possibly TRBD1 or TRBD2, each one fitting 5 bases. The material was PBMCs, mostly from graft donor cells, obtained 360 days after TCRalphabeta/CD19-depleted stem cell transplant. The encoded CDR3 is CASSWGPKNIQYF. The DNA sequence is TGTGCCAGCAGCTGGGGACCGAAAAACATTCAGTACTTC.